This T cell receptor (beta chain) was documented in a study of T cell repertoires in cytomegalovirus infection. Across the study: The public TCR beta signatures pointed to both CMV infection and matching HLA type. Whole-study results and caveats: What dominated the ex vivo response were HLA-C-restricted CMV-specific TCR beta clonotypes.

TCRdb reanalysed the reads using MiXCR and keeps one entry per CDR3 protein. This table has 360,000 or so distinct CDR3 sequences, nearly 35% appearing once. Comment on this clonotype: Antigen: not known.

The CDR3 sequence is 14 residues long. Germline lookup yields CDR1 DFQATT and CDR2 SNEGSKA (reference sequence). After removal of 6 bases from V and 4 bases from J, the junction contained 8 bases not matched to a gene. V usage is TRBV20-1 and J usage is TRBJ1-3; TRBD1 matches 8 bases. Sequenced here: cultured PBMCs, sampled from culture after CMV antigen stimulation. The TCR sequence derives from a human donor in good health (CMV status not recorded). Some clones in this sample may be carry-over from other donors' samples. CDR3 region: CSALQGANGNTIYF. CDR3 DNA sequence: TGCAGTGCCCTCCAGGGGGCAAACGGAAACACCATATATTTT.